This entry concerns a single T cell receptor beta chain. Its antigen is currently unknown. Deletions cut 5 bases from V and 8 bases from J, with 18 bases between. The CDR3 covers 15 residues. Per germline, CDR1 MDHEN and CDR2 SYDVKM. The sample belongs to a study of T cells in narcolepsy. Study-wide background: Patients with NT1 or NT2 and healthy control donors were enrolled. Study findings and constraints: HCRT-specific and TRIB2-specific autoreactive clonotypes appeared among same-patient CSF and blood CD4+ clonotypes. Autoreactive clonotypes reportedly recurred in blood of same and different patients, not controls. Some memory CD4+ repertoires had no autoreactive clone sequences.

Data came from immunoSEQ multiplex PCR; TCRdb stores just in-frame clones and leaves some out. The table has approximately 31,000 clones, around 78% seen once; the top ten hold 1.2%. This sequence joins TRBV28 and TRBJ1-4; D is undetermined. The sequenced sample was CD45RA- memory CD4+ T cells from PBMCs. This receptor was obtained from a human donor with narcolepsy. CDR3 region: CASSGSGWLGEKLFF. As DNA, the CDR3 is TGTGCCAGCAGTGGGTCGGGGTGGCTAGGCGAAAAACTGTTTTTT.